This T cell receptor beta chain came from a study of cytomegalovirus exposure and HLA in healthy donors (dated by TCRdb to the late 2010s). Context from the whole study: An earlier analysis of approximately 640 of the donors reported about 250 Gb of sequence data and around 110 million unique TCR beta sequences from approximately 180 million T cells. In addition to the first cohort of roughly 670 subjects, a separate validation cohort of 130 or so different subjects was used. An early release that covered more than 550 HLA-typed donors contained approximately 300 gigabases of sequencing data and tens of millions of unique TCR sequences. To decide whether each TCR beta V gene segment behaved as functional or pseudogenic, an earlier analysis of nearly 600 of the donors relied on high-throughput TCR beta sequencing. In a later analysis, previously published TCR beta repertoires from 666 donors were re-analyzed and high-resolution HLA genotyping was added so that TCR occurrence patterns could be studied. Alongside the repertoire data, information on donor age, sex, ethnicity and CMV serostatus was compiled. Rather than using new phenotypic data, the later analysis identified candidate immune exposures from TCR beta sequences and from how often those sequences occurred across donors. Of the 300 to 500 genotyped donors, 65% to 90% were placed in the genetic ancestry cluster associated with self-reported Caucasian donors. The study aimed to test whether signatures of past pathogen exposure could be identified by cataloging public T cell receptors. Using immunosequencing, the study profiled T cell repertoires from around 680 subjects and related those repertoires to cytomegalovirus serostatus. The number of typed donors differed by locus: about 620-640 for A, B, C, DRB1 and DQB1; approximately 520 for DQA1; approximately 600 for DPA1; and some 470 for DPB1. High-throughput TCR immunosequencing, statistical association of individual TCRs with disease status, and machine learning were combined to predict cytomegalovirus infection status. Both class I and class II loci were covered by HLA typing, at four-digit resolution. A later genetic analysis used genome-wide SNP genotypes for 398 of the 666 donors, treating that subset as a discovery cohort. All discovery cohort repertoires had been generated on a single sequencing platform. Among some 410 genotyped donors of the cohort, an average of roughly 240,000 unique TCR beta nucleotide sequences were sequenced per donor, around 18% of them non-productive. About five DR-DQ haplotypes were handled as single units for association and clustering because linkage in the cohort was strong. General study outcomes and caveats: Cytomegalovirus status was reported to be diagnosed by the classifier with high specificity and sensitivity in both the original and validation cohorts. A later genetic analysis reported fewer N-insertions in productive TCRs among donors in an Asian-associated ancestry cluster than the roughly 670-donor mean. A later analysis found that TCR association rates varied across HLA loci, with DRB1 alleles showing the most associated TCRs and HLA-C alleles the fewest. Linkage disequilibrium might explain the correlated functional status among segregating V segments, but an unknown experimental factor could not be ruled out. A further reported finding was that TCR beta sequences accurately predicted the HLA-A and HLA-B alleles for most subjects in the first cohort. Because HLA typing was missing for some donors at each locus, association tests included only the typed subset. The earlier analysis of 450 to 700 of the donors excluded 15 to 20 rarely observed V segments, including chromosome 9 orphons, because counts were too low. In vitro tests confirmed that a few of the cytomegalovirus-associated TCR beta chains recognize cytomegalovirus antigens. CMV serostatus was the only immune exposure information available for the cohort. A later analysis found that HLA-associated TCR beta chains were more clonally expanded and had lower generation probabilities than equally common non-associated chains. It was suggested by the authors that the approach could potentially be generalized to other disease states and immunological phenotypes. In a later analysis, some 18,000 TCR beta sequences were associated with specific HLA alleles at a false discovery rate of 0.05. The sequencing pipeline was judged likely to have produced a cluster of highly shared sequence variants as a technical artifact. Most TCR sequences were observed very rarely across donors, whereas some public TCRs were present in many individuals. Several of the top co-occurrence clusters appeared to be linked to parvovirus B19, influenza, CMV and Epstein-Barr virus, according to a later analysis. The study listed 164 TCR beta chains as associated with cytomegalovirus. An earlier analysis of several hundred of the donors showed that most TCR beta V segments appeared in productive rearrangements either about 90% or about 30% of the time, which broadly matched IMGT annotations. In a later analysis, most CMV-associated TCR beta chains were found to appear HLA-restricted, with HLA associations seemingly driven largely by CMV exposure. In a later genetic analysis, a missense DCLRE1C variant was associated with V-gene and J-gene trimming of TCR beta chains, and the association was replicated in an independent cohort. The cohort was sequenced for TCR beta chains only, and without alpha or paired-chain data the features that could be detected were limited. Strong co-occurrence of HLA alleles, especially DR and DQ, made assigning TCR associations to individual alleles difficult. Presence/absence analyses assumed roughly uniform sequencing depth across donors, an assumption that may not hold.

To prepare the library, the immunoSEQ multiplex PCR assay was applied. For the multiplex PCR, a mixture combining 60 forward primers for TCR Vbeta segments and 13 reverse primers for TCR Jbeta segments was used. The CDR3 region of rearranged TCR beta genes was amplified from genomic DNA with a multiplex PCR assay. Amplified TCR beta libraries were sequenced as 87-base-pair reads on the Illumina HiSeq System. On the authors' methods: Across the 500 to 700 repertoires, a later analysis counted roughly 84 million unique TCR beta chains, 9.5 million to 12 million of which were shared by at least two donors. To remove PCR and sequencing errors, raw reads were error-corrected and collapsed into unique sequences using a nearest-neighbor algorithm that merged closely related sequences. CDR3 sequences were aligned to IMGT reference sequences to assign V, D and J gene segments. Each retained sequence needed at least a six-nucleotide match to both a V gene segment and a J gene segment. Rearrangements were called productive when the CDR3 lacked stop codons and stayed in frame with V and J; all others were non-productive. Following IMGT convention, CDR3 was defined as the stretch from the second conserved V-encoded cysteine up to the conserved J-encoded phenylalanine. The earlier analysis of a few hundred of the donors excluded any sequence lacking an unambiguous match to a single V gene segment. In an earlier analysis of a few hundred of the donors, a V segment was called functional when productive rearrangements were above 56.7%, and segregating when the standard deviation between donors exceeded 5%. A statistical classification framework was built for diagnosing cytomegalovirus status from the catalog of TCR beta chain sequences. A later analysis assigned V and J genes by comparing TCR nucleotide sequences with IMGT/GENE-DB human TR gene sequences. A later analysis assigned CDR3 sequences and most-parsimonious VDJ recombination scenarios with the TCRdist pipeline. A later analysis defined each TCR beta chain by its CDR3 amino acid sequence plus V-gene family, and excluded reads lacking a unique V-gene family. In a later analysis, 500 to 650 highly shared, low-generation-probability nucleotide sequences were removed to address suspected cross-contamination and a sequencing artifact. In a later analysis, a clonal expansion index was calculated for each public chain from normalized within-repertoire ranks of inferred template counts. In a later analysis, generation probabilities were computed with a VDJ recombination model fitted to out-of-frame rearrangements, and the resulting probabilities were checked against IGoR. In a later analysis, hypergeometric tests were used to score TCR-TCR, TCR-HLA and TCR-CMV co-occurrence, with a repertoire-size bias correction applied to TCR pairs. In a later analysis, false discovery rates were estimated by permuting HLA or CMV assignments 20 times. In a later analysis, co-occurring TCRs were grouped using DBSCAN, and TCRdist sequence similarity was added for clustering within HLA-allele-positive subsets. For co-occurrence clustering, repertoires with fewer than 30,000 or more than 120,000 public chains were excluded, along with 4 to 6 repertoires with anomalous nucleotide sharing. What TCRdb holds here is the immuneACCESS table cut down to in-frame rearrangements. Part of the clones is not present; checked against another copy, under half of the missing clones reflect an unresolved V gene, and the others are unexplained. The V and J calls and clone size are taken from that table; D and trimming were inferred from the DNA. The table for this sample lists just over 150,000 clones; around four fifths of them were counted only once. The top ten clones comprise roughly 2% of the sample.

The cohort consisted of 670 or so healthy bone marrow donors. At the time of sampling, every cohort member was nominally healthy, though immune exposures that went unrecorded were likely present. The donor was CMV seronegative and was included in the group of around 320 seronegative cohort members. A peripheral blood sample was collected from each donor, and TCR beta sequencing was performed on peripheral blood mononuclear cells. The Qiagen DNeasy Blood Extraction Kit was used to extract genomic DNA from the blood cell samples. With regard to this clone: Its antigen target is currently unknown. It has no much larger one-base neighbor in the sample; base qualities were not kept.

This receptor was taken from a female donor in good health and CMV-seronegative. Sequences were obtained from PBMCs.

The CDR3 has the sequence CSGVLGGYTEAFF. At the DNA level, the sequence is TGCAGCGGGGTCCTGGGAGGCTACACTGAAGCTTTCTTT. The rearranged chain carries TRBV29-1 and TRBJ1-1; there is no confident call for the D gene. Its CDR3 holds 13 amino acids, cysteine through phenylalanine. Only the CDR3 part of the read is kept: 39 bases, read in frame from the first base. Per the germline V gene, SQVTM is the CDR1 and ANQGSEA is the CDR2. A distance of 15 bases separates the germline ends of V and J, which lose 7 bases and 3 bases respectively.